The present T cell receptor beta chain was sequenced within a study of technical replicates of blood from several donors. Data came from immunoSEQ multiplex PCR; TCRdb stores just in-frame clones and leaves some out. The sample has tens of thousands of clones, 80% to 95% seen once. With 7 bases clipped from V and 1 base from J, the junction kept 3 bases outside the gene matches. The CDR3 contains 13 residues. Germline loops: CDR1 SQVTM, CDR2 ANQGSEA. V usage is TRBV29-1 and J usage is TRBJ2-1, with TRBD2 identical over 8 bases. The sequencing sample was made of T cells isolated from PBMCs. This receptor was taken from a human donor in good health. For the CDR3, the DNA is TGCAGCGGAGCGGGAGAATCCTACAATGAGCAGTTCTTC. Amino acids: CSGAGESYNEQFF.